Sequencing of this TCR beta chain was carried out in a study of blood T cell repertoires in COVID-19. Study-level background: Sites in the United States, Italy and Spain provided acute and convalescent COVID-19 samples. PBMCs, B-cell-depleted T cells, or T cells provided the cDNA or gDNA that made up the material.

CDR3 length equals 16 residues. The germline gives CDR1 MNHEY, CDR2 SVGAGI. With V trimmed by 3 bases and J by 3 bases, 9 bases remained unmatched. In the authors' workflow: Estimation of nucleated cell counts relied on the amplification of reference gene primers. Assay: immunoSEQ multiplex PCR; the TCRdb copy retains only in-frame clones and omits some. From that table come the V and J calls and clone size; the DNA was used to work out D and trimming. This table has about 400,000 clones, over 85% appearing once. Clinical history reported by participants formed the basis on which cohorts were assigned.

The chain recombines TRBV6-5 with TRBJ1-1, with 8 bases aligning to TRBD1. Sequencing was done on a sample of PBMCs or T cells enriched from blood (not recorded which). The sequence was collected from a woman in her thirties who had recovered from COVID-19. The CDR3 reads CASSYLQGARDTEAFF. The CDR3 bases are TGTGCCAGCAGTTATCTTCAGGGGGCCCGAGACACTGAAGCTTTCTTT.